Below are 14 T cell receptor beta chains sequenced from a single sample in a study of early T cells in non-severe SARS-CoV-2 infection (dated by TCRdb to about 2021). The library was produced with 5' RACE. Sequencing took place on a NextSeq 500. TCRdb reworked the public reads: Q25 trimming with fastp, MiXCR clone assembly, productive beta chains retained. A single entry per CDR3 protein holds the most common genes and DNA from its merged rows. The sample has about 77,000 distinct CDR3 sequences on record, more than 9% of them singletons. The ten biggest clones cover 4.5% to 5% of the sample. Input material: whole blood. These TCRs come from an adult who was a healthcare worker with PCR-confirmed SARS-CoV-2 infection or an uninfected control (not recorded which).

This clonotype was seen a handful of times. This chain uses TRBV5-4 with TRBJ1-2; D is perhaps TRBD1 (5 bases). The CDR3 runs to 14 residues. V was shortened by 7 bases and J by 0 bases, with 13 bases between the two germline ends. CDR1 SGHNT and CDR2 YYREEE come from the germline V gene (reference sequence). The DNA for the CDR3 is TGTGCCAGCGGAAGACAGAACACTAACTATGGCTACACCTTC. Protein: CASGRQNTNYGYTF.

The table lists this clonotype with a few counts. The gene calls are TRBV2 and TRBJ2-5; D gene ambiguous. Trimming left V 2 bases short and J 5 bases short, with 12 bases between. This CDR3 region has 14 residues. Germline values: CDR1 SNHLY, CDR2 FYNNEI. The CDR3 DNA reads TGTGCCAGCAGTGAAAACCCTAGTGGGGAGACCCAGTACTTC. As protein: CASSENPSGETQYF.

The CDR3 DNA sequence: TGTGCCAGCAGCCAAGGTCCACTAGCAGAGACCTACGAGCAGTACTTC. This translates into CASSQGPLAETYEQYF. This chain uses TRBV3-1 with TRBJ2-7, with a possible D match to TRBD2 (6 bases). CDR3 length equals 16 residues. CDR1 LGHDT and CDR2 YNNKEL come from the germline V gene (reference sequence). The V end was cut by 1 base, the J end by 2 bases, with 15 bases between.

This chain links TRBV15 with TRBJ2-7, with 7 bases lining up with TRBD1. CDR1 LNHNV and CDR2 YYDKDF come from the germline V gene (reference sequence). V lost 3 bases, J lost 6 bases, and 8 bases stayed unmatched. The CDR3 spans 14 residues. CDR3 coding DNA: TGTGCCACCAGCAGGGGGGACAGTAGGTCCGAGCAGTACTTC. It encodes CATSRGDSRSEQYF. The full variable domain, rest sourced from reference TRBV15 and TRBJ2-7, is DAMVIQNPRYQVTQFGKPVTLSCSQTLNHNVMYWYQQKSSQAPKLLFHYYDKDFNNEADTPDNFQSRRPNTSFCFLDIRSPGLGDTAMYLCATSRGDSRSEQYFGPGTRLTVT.

This clonotype was counted at least ten times. The rearrangement uses TRBV9 and TRBJ2-5; 8 bases match TRBD2. The CDR3 has 17 amino acids. The J segment lost 5 bases and the V segment lost 0 bases, leaving 12 bases of the junction unmatched. The germline gives CDR1 SGDLS, CDR2 YYNGEE. The CDR3 DNA sequence: TGTGCCAGCAGCGTAGCCCCAGCGGGAGAGTTTAGGGAGACCCAGTACTTC. Residues: CASSVAPAGEFRETQYF.

This clonotype was seen at least ten times. CDR3 region: CASSLVGGLNEAFF. In DNA, the CDR3 is TGTGCCAGCAGCTTAGTAGGGGGCCTTAATGAAGCTTTCTTT. The rearrangement uses TRBV7-9 and TRBJ1-1; 7 positions match TRBD1. The J segment lost 7 bases and the V segment lost 1 base, leaving 6 bases of the junction unmatched. The CDR3 contains 14 residues. Per germline, CDR1 SEHNR and CDR2 FQNEAQ (reference sequence). Full variable domain (outside the CDR3, taken from reference TRBV7-9 and TRBJ1-1): DTGVSQNPRHKITKRGQNVTFRCDPISEHNRLYWYRQTLGQGPEFLTYFQNEAQLEKSRLLSDRFSAERPKGSFSTLEIQRTEQGDSAMYLCASSLVGGLNEAFFGQGTRLTVV.

This clonotype was counted a few times. V gene TRBV4-2 combines with J gene TRBJ2-1, with D possibly matching TRBD1 (5 bases). Germline V gene data show CDR1 as LGHNA and CDR2 as YNFKEQ. The CDR3 is made up of 15 amino acids. Trimming shortened V by 0 bases and J by 4 bases, and 10 bases separated the two germline ends. The CDR3 DNA is TGTGCCAGCAGCCAAGATAAGACAGCATACAATGAGCAGTTCTTC. Translation: CASSQDKTAYNEQFF.

The V gene is TRBV19, the J gene TRBJ2-1, with 11 positions matching TRBD2. CDR1 is LNHDA, CDR2 SQIVND, per germline (reference sequence). The CDR3 consists of 17 residues. The trim removed 9 bases at V and 6 bases at J, leaving 16 bases unmatched. Written as DNA, the CDR3 is TGTGCCAGCACGCAATCACCACTAGCGGGAGTGGGCAATGAGCAGTTCTTC. It translates to CASTQSPLAGVGNEQFF.

The sample holds one count of this clonotype. The rearrangement links TRBV19 to TRBJ2-2, with 7 bases aligning to TRBD2. The CDR3 totals 14 residues. CDR1 LNHDA and CDR2 SQIVND come from the germline V gene (reference sequence). The trim removed 6 bases at V and 4 bases at J, leaving 5 bases unmatched. The CDR3 loop is CASSGRRGTGELFF. The CDR3, as DNA: TGTGCCAGTAGCGGGAGGAGAGGCACCGGGGAGCTGTTTTTT.

This clonotype was observed at least ten times. The chain recombines TRBV6-5 with TRBJ2-7; 11 bases agree with TRBD2. The V gene's germline CDR1 is MNHEY and CDR2 SVGAGI. V dropped 10 bases and J dropped 2; count of bases not matched to a gene: 16. The CDR3 loop spans 17 amino acids. CDR3 bases: TGTGCCACTTCCCCAACTAGCGGGAGCTCTTTTACCTACGAGCAGTACTTC. It encodes CATSPTSGSSFTYEQYF.

There are many counts of this clonotype. The chain carries TRBV12-3 or TRBV12-4 and TRBJ1-2; 8 nucleotides match TRBD1. Trimming cost V 6 bases and J 7 bases; bases outside gene matches: 7. The CDR3 is 13 residues long. The CDR3 DNA reads as TGTGCCAGCAGCCCTACAGGGGGAGTTGGCTACACCTTC. As protein: CASSPTGGVGYTF.

V is TRBV6-5 and J is TRBJ2-1; 7 positions match TRBD1. CDR3 length equals 15 residues. With V trimmed by 7 bases and J by 9 bases, 15 bases remained unmatched. CDR1 is MNHEY and CDR2 is SVGAGI in the germline V gene. The CDR3: CASNPGQVGLGEQFF. CDR3 in DNA: TGTGCCAGCAATCCCGGACAGGTCGGTTTAGGTGAGCAGTTCTTC.

V usage is TRBV6-5 and J usage is TRBJ2-7; D is perhaps TRBD1 (6 bases). Germline loops: CDR1 MNHEY, CDR2 SVGAGI. The CDR3 totals 11 residues. The V and J ends lost 10 bases and 6 bases respectively, with 13 bases between them. In DNA, the CDR3 is TGTGCCACCACCAGGGGCTTCGAGCAGTACTTC. As protein: CATTRGFEQYF.

V and J are TRBV5-1 and TRBJ2-1; D call uncertain. The V gene's germline CDR1 is SGHRS and CDR2 YFSETQ. V was cut by 0 bases and J by 4 bases, with 20 bases left in between. This CDR3 region has 18 residues. The CDR3 DNA reads as TGCGCCAGCAGCTTGGGGGTGCGGCCAGACCTTACTTACAATGAGCAGTTCTTC. Translating gives CASSLGVRPDLTYNEQFF.